This is a list of T cell receptor beta chains from one sample in a study of control samples from healthy donors and cancer patients. Data came from immunoSEQ multiplex PCR; TCRdb stores just in-frame clones and leaves some out. The data contain fewer than 130,000 clones, around 89% of them singletons. Sample: PBMCs. These receptors were collected from a woman aged 55-70 years with lung cancer. Each CDR3 is given with its conserved first and last residue. D genes are given only for firm matches. Clone size is not always given. Where it is, it says once, few, many or a class for expanded clones.

j_gene	d_gene	v_gene	abundance	CDR3aa	CDR3nt
TRBJ2-3	TRBD2	TRBV2	-	CASSYSLGLAGVFTSTDTQYF	TGTGCCAGCAGTTATAGTCTGGGACTAGCGGGAGTGTTTACGAGCACAGATACGCAGTATTTT
TRBJ1-2	TRBD1	TRBV5-1	-	CASSATGTGGYGYTF	TGCGCCAGCAGCGCAACCGGGACAGGGGGCTATGGCTACACCTTC
TRBJ1-6	-	TRBV5-4	-	CASSLGGFRNSPLHF	TGTGCCAGCAGCTTGGGAGGGTTCAGGAATTCACCCCTCCACTTT
TRBJ2-2	TRBD1	TRBV13	-	CASSQGQGLNTGELFF	TGTGCCAGCAGCCAGGGACAGGGACTCAACACCGGGGAGCTGTTTTTT
TRBJ1-3	-	TRBV4-1	once	CASSGTTGNTIYF	TGCGCCAGCAGCGGGACAACTGGAAACACCATATATTTT
TRBJ2-1	-	TRBV27	-	CASSTRTPSSYNEQFF	TGTGCCAGCAGTACTCGGACCCCGAGCTCCTACAATGAGCAGTTCTTC
TRBJ1-4	-	TRBV24-1	-	CATGDEGEKLFF	TGTGCCACCGGAGACGAAGGCGAAAAACTGTTTTTT
TRBJ1-3	-	TRBV9	-	CASSVAQGDGNTIYF	TGTGCCAGCAGCGTGGCGCAGGGTGATGGAAACACCATATATTTT
TRBJ2-2	TRBD1	TRBV7-9	-	CASSLEEGQGGYTGELFF	TGTGCCAGCAGCTTAGAAGAGGGACAGGGAGGGTACACCGGGGAGCTGTTTTTT
TRBJ1-4	-	TRBV2	few	CASSRQKTLLKLFF	TGTGCCAGCAGTCGACAGAAAACTCTCTTAAAACTGTTTTTT
TRBJ1-2	TRBD1	TRBV2	many	CASRLTGGNYGYTF	TGTGCCAGCAGGTTGACAGGGGGCAACTATGGCTACACCTTC
TRBJ1-3	-	TRBV7-6	few	CASSLIGQFSGNTIYF	TGTGCCAGCAGCTTAATTGGACAGTTTTCTGGAAACACCATATATTTT
TRBJ2-3	-	TRBV19	-	CASSKGGVVTDTQYF	TGTGCCAGTAGTAAGGGGGGAGTTGTAACAGATACGCAGTATTTT
TRBJ1-3	TRBD1	TRBV20-1	few	CSASPTGGPGNTIYF	TGCAGTGCTAGTCCCACAGGGGGTCCTGGAAACACCATATATTTT